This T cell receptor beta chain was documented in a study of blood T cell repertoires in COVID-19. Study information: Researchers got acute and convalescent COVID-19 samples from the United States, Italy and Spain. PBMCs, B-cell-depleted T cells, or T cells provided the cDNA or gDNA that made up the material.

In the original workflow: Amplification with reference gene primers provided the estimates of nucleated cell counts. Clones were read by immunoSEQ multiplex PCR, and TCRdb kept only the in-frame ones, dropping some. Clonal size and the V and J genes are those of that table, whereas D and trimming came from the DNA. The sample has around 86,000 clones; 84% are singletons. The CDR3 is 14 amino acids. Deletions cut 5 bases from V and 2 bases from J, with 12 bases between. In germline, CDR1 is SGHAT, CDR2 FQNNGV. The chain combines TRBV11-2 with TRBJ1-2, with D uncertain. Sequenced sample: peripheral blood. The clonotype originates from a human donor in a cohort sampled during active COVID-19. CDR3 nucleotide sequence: TGTGCCAGCAGCGCCGCAGGAGGAAACTATGGCTACACCTTC. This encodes CASSAAGGNYGYTF.